This T cell receptor beta chain was sequenced in a study of early T cells in non-severe SARS-CoV-2 infection. Study-wide background: Unsorted whole-blood RNA was sequenced in bulk, leaving chains unpaired.

This clonotype was picked up a small number of times. Its antigen is not known. Study-wide results and caveats: There was a bias toward anti-spike CD8 responses in VDJdb matching, which missed private and CD4 specificities.

Attachment of unique molecular identifiers was made to individual cDNA molecules. Each CDR3 protein gets one entry after TCRdb re-called the 5' RACE reads with MiXCR. The sample carries roughly 88,000 distinct CDR3 sequences, 12% to 15% recorded once. The CDR3 loop spans 13 amino acids. V was shortened by 8 bases and J by 4 bases, with 14 bases between the two germline ends. Germline V gene sequence: CDR1 MGHDK, CDR2 SYGVNS. This sequence joins TRBV25-1 and TRBJ1-2, with D possibly matching TRBD1 (6 bases). This receptor was identified in an adult who was a healthcare worker with PCR-confirmed SARS-CoV-2 infection or an uninfected control (not recorded which). The sample comprised whole blood. CDR3 amino acids: CASGNRGPYGYTF. The CDR3 DNA is TGTGCCAGCGGAAACCGGGGGCCCTATGGCTACACCTTC.